These 15 T cell receptor beta chains were all obtained from the same sample, sequenced in a study of OX40 agonist ivuxolimab in advanced cancers. Only in-frame clones appear in the TCRdb table, and some are missing; sequencing was by immunoSEQ multiplex PCR. The table lists approximately 110,000 clones, 85% to 95% of them singletons. The sample here was CD4+ or CD8+ T cells sorted from blood, taken in a trial of the OX40 agonist ivuxolimab. These receptors all stem from an adult with an advanced solid tumor such as melanoma, head and neck, liver or kidney cancer.

V gene TRBV7-9 combines with J gene TRBJ2-7, with D possibly TRBD1 on 6 matching bases. The V and J ends lost 5 bases and 3 bases respectively, with 14 bases between them. From germline, CDR1 is SEHNR and CDR2 FQNEAQ (reference sequence). This CDR3 contains 14 residues. CDR3 protein: CASSNRDKSYEQYF. CDR3 DNA: TGTGCCAGCAGCAACCGGGACAAGAGCTACGAGCAGTACTTC.

The chain employs TRBV6-5 and TRBJ1-3; possible D gene TRBD1, 6 bases. V was pared by 3 bases and J by 4 bases, with 16 bases between. The CDR3 extends over 16 amino acids. Germline V gene sequence: CDR1 MNHEY, CDR2 SVGAGI. The CDR3 coding sequence is TGTGCCAGCAGTTATATGCAGGGCGGGGGCGGAAACACCATATATTTT. It encodes CASSYMQGGGGNTIYF.

Here the CDR3 reads CARGIAGSVQNSPLHF. As DNA, the CDR3 is TGTGCCAGAGGGATCGCAGGATCGGTTCAGAATTCACCCCTCCACTTT. The rearrangement joins TRBV2 to TRBJ1-6; D call uncertain. Germline values: CDR1 SNHLY, CDR2 FYNNEI. Trimming removed 9 bases at V and 7 bases at J, with 22 bases between. The CDR3 runs to 16 residues.

This chain connects TRBV9 to TRBJ2-3; perhaps TRBD2 as D (6 bases). Germline values: CDR1 SGDLS, CDR2 YYNGEE. This CDR3 comprises 15 residues. V shed 4 bases and J shed 6 bases, with 18 bases lying between them. The CDR3 nucleotides are TGTGCCAGCAGCCCCCGTCGACTAGAAGGGGATACGCAGTATTTT. Protein product: CASSPRRLEGDTQYF.

The chain couples TRBV5-6 to TRBJ2-2; the D is unclear. The CDR3 contains 14 residues. V was clipped by 5 bases and J by 0 bases, with 8 bases between them. Per germline, CDR1 SGHDT and CDR2 YYEEEE. The CDR3 spells CASSGPTNTGELFF. The CDR3 DNA sequence: TGTGCCAGCAGTGGGCCAACGAACACCGGGGAGCTGTTTTTT.

The chain is built from TRBV15 and TRBJ2-5; TRBD1 matches 8 bases. Germline lookup yields CDR1 LNHNV and CDR2 YYDKDF (reference sequence). V was pared by 2 bases and J by 4 bases, with 3 bases of the junction left unmatched. This CDR3 comprises 14 residues. The CDR3: CATSRSGQGETQYF. The CDR3 bases are TGTGCCACCAGCAGAAGTGGACAGGGAGAGACCCAGTACTTC.

V gene TRBV19 combines with J gene TRBJ2-4; weak D call: TRBD1 (5 bases). The germline gives CDR1 LNHDA, CDR2 SQIVND (reference sequence). V gave up 7 bases and J gave up 5 bases, with 18 bases separating them. The CDR3 consists of 15 residues. Here the CDR3 DNA reads TGTGCCAGTACCACCACGGGTCAGGGCCAAAACATTCAGTACTTC. Its translation: CASTTTGQGQNIQYF.

The V gene is TRBV10-3, the J gene TRBJ1-1; D is undetermined. Germline V gene lookup returns CDR1 ENHRY and CDR2 SYGVKD. V lost 8 bases, J lost 1 base, and 8 bases lay in between. The length of the CDR3 is 12 residues. The CDR3 here is CAIGPGNTEAFF. CDR3 sequence (DNA): TGTGCCATCGGCCCGGGGAACACTGAAGCTTTCTTT.

CDR3 DNA sequence: TGTGCCAGCAGTTTCTTCAGGGCGGGCTATGGCTACACCTTC. It yields the protein CASSFFRAGYGYTF. The rearrangement uses TRBV27 and TRBJ1-2; the D gene is possibly TRBD1 (5 bases). Germline V gene lookup returns CDR1 MNHEY and CDR2 SMNVEV (reference sequence). The CDR3 extends over 14 amino acids. V lost 3 bases to trimming and J lost 4 bases, with 12 bases between them.

J is TRBJ1-5 and V is TRBV19; a possible D gene is TRBD1 (5 bases). The CDR3 covers 13 residues. The germline CDR1 and CDR2 sequences are LNHDA and SQIVND (reference sequence). Trimming stripped 10 bases from V and 1 base from J, with 11 bases between. The CDR3 reads CATGRDSNQPQHF. In DNA form, the CDR3 reads TGTGCCACAGGCAGGGACAGCAATCAGCCCCAGCATTTT.

The chain is built from TRBV6-6 and TRBJ2-7; 7 bases fit TRBD2. V lost 5 bases and J lost 1; bases outside the gene matches: 5. Germline V gene sequence: CDR1 MNHNY, CDR2 SVGAGI (reference sequence). The CDR3 consists of 14 residues. In DNA form, the CDR3 reads TGTGCCAGCAGTCGTGAGGGAGGGTCCTACGAGCAGTACTTC. Protein product: CASSREGGSYEQYF.

The V gene is TRBV7-2, the J gene TRBJ2-7; a possible D gene is TRBD1 (6 bases). The CDR3 has 14 residues. Germline V CDR1 and CDR2: SGHTA, FQGNSA. V was trimmed by 0 bases and J by 3 bases, leaving 9 bases between them. This CDR3 reads CASSLAGHFYEQYF. The CDR3 bases are TGTGCCAGCAGCTTAGCGGGACACTTCTACGAGCAGTACTTC.

This clone was detected a few times. The rearrangement uses TRBV18 and TRBJ1-5, with 7 bases fitting TRBD1. V trimming: 5 bases; J trimming: 8 bases; junction bases outside the gene matches: 3. Germline V gene lookup returns CDR1 KGHSH and CDR2 LQKENI. The length of the CDR3 is 12 residues. CDR3 sequence reads: CASSYQGEPQHF. The CDR3 nucleotides read TGTGCCAGCTCATACCAGGGGGAGCCCCAGCATTTT.

This clone was counted once. The chain recombines TRBV6-4 with TRBJ2-1; 11 bases are shared with TRBD2. CDR3 length equals 15 residues. V gave up 6 bases and J gave up 10 bases; unmatched junction bases: 11. Per the germline V gene, CDR1 is MRHNA and CDR2 is SNTAGT. The CDR3 here is CASSRLAGTVEEQFF. CDR3 DNA sequence: TGTGCCAGCAGCCGACTAGCGGGAACTGTCGAGGAGCAGTTCTTC.

The rearrangement joins TRBV7-2 to TRBJ2-3; D gene uncertain. Per germline, CDR1 SGHTA and CDR2 FQGNSA. V was clipped by 1 base and J by 7 bases, with 9 bases between them. The CDR3 is 13 amino acids. CDR3 loop: CASSLGQENTQYF. The CDR3 coding sequence is TGTGCCAGCAGCTTAGGCCAGGAAAATACGCAGTATTTT.